This is a list of T cell receptor beta chains from one sample in a study of T cells in Graves' hyperthyroidism and ophthalmopathy. TCRdb redid the calling of the multiplex PCR reads with MiXCR, one entry per CDR3 protein. The profile shows around 570,000 distinct CDR3 sequences, around 20% of them singletons. Specimen: blood. The receptors here all came from a man between 40 and 49 years old with Graves' ophthalmopathy. Both conserved end residues are part of each CDR3. A D gene is named only where the DNA matches it firmly. Expanded clones get a size class; other rows say once, few or many, or leave the size out.

D: TRBD1; size: many; V: TRBV5-5; J: TRBJ1-2; DNA: TGTGCCAGCAGCTTACAGGGGGGACTTTCGTACGGCTACACCTTC; CDR3: CASSLQGGLSYGYTF
D: TRBD1; size: many; V: TRBV5-1; J: TRBJ2-7; DNA: TGCGCCAGCAGCTTACAGGGGGTGGAGCAGTACTTC; CDR3: CASSLQGVEQYF
D: NA; size: NA; V: TRBV7-9; J: TRBJ2-7; DNA: TGTGCCAGCAGCCCCCCCCCTGGTGCTTCCTACGAGCAGTACTTC; CDR3: CASSPPPGASYEQYF
D: TRBD2; size: NA; V: TRBV11-2; J: TRBJ2-3; DNA: TGTGCCAGCAGCTCCGTTAAGGGGAGGGGCACAGATACGCAGTATTTT; CDR3: CASSSVKGRGTDTQYF
D: NA; size: few; V: TRBV30; J: TRBJ2-2; DNA: TGTGCCTGGAGTTTCTCAACCGGGGAGCTGTTTTTT; CDR3: CAWSFSTGELFF
D: NA; size: NA; V: TRBV7-9; J: TRBJ1-2; DNA: TGTGCCAGCAGCTTATCCACAAGGATCGGGACTGCTTATGGCTACACCTTC; CDR3: CASSLSTRIGTAYGYTF
D: TRBD1; size: many; V: TRBV12-3/TRBV12-4; J: TRBJ1-1; DNA: TGTGCCAGCCGCGGGACAGGGTTATCTGAAGCTTTCTTT; CDR3: CASRGTGLSEAFF
D: TRBD2; size: NA; V: TRBV20-1; J: TRBJ2-1; DNA: TGCAGTGCTAGAGATCTAGCTACTAGCGTTAATGAGCAGTTCTTC; CDR3: CSARDLATSVNEQFF
D: TRBD2; size: once; V: TRBV6-5; J: TRBJ2-2; DNA: TGTGCCAGCAGTTACCCCCCTCGGGGGGGCCTCACCGGGGAGCTGTTTTTT; CDR3: CASSYPPRGGLTGELFF
D: TRBD1; size: few; V: TRBV6-1; J: TRBJ2-3; DNA: TGTGCCAGCAGTGAAGGACAGGGGACCGATACGCAGTATTTT; CDR3: CASSEGQGTDTQYF
D: NA; size: NA; V: TRBV20-1; J: TRBJ1-1; DNA: TGCAGTGCTTCGCAGGCGAACACTGAAGCTTTCTTT; CDR3: CSASQANTEAFF
D: TRBD1; size: once; V: TRBV25-1; J: TRBJ1-6; DNA: TGTGCCAGCAGCCCGGGACAGGGTGTGTATTCACCCCTCCACTTT; CDR3: CASSPGQGVYSPLHF
D: NA; size: many; V: TRBV28; J: TRBJ2-5; DNA: TGTGCCAGCAGTTTTTTTTACCTCCGAAAATTGACGGAGCAAGAGACCCAGTACTTC; CDR3: CASSFFYLRKLTEQETQYF
D: NA; size: few; V: TRBV12-3/TRBV12-4; J: TRBJ2-7; DNA: TGTGCCAGCAGGGACTTATACGAGCAGTACTTC; CDR3: CASRDLYEQYF
D: TRBD2; size: few; V: TRBV11-2; J: TRBJ2-7; DNA: TGTGCCAGCAGTCCCGGGACTAGCGCGACCTGGTTCTCCTACGAGCAGTACTTC; CDR3: CASSPGTSATWFSYEQYF
D: NA; size: many; V: TRBV7-8; J: TRBJ1-5; DNA: TGTGCCAGCAGCTTAGCCCCCGATAGCAATCAGCCCCAGCATTTT; CDR3: CASSLAPDSNQPQHF
D: TRBD1; size: few; V: TRBV18; J: TRBJ2-2; DNA: TGTGCCAGCTCACCAAACAGGGGGAACACCGGGGAGCTGTTTTTT; CDR3: CASSPNRGNTGELFF
D: NA; size: few; V: TRBV6-1; J: TRBJ1-3; DNA: TGTGCCTCTGGTGCCTCTGGAAACACCATATATTTT; CDR3: CASGASGNTIYF
D: NA; size: many; V: TRBV20-1; J: TRBJ2-7; DNA: TGCAGTGCTAGGGGCACAGGAGACTCCTACGAGCAGTACTTC; CDR3: CSARGTGDSYEQYF
D: NA; size: NA; V: TRBV27; J: TRBJ2-3; DNA: TGTGCCAGCAGTTTATCGGGGGTTCGGACAGATACGCAGTATTTT; CDR3: CASSLSGVRTDTQYF
D: TRBD2; size: few; V: TRBV29-1; J: TRBJ2-1; DNA: TGCACGGGGGGACTAGCGGGAATGGATGAGCAGTTCTTC; CDR3: CTGGLAGMDEQFF
D: TRBD2; size: few; V: TRBV9; J: TRBJ2-3; DNA: TGTGCCAGCAACGATTATAGCGGGGCGAGCACAGATACGCAGTATTTT; CDR3: CASNDYSGASTDTQYF
D: TRBD1; size: many; V: TRBV27; J: TRBJ1-3; DNA: TGTGCCAGCAGTTTGACAGGGGACTCTGGAAACACCATATATTTT; CDR3: CASSLTGDSGNTIYF
D: TRBD1; size: few; V: TRBV6-1; J: TRBJ1-1; DNA: TGTGCCAGCCGGATGGTAAGGGGGCCCGACTGGAACACTGAAGCTTTCTTT; CDR3: CASRMVRGPDWNTEAFF